Listed below are T cell receptor beta chains from one sample, sequenced in a study of early T cells in non-severe SARS-CoV-2 infection. TCRdb processed the 5' RACE reads anew with MiXCR; each CDR3 protein has one entry. The table records tens of thousands of distinct CDR3 sequences, around 12% of them present only once. The sample was whole blood, taken at baseline. These receptor sequences come from an adult who was a healthcare worker with PCR-confirmed SARS-CoV-2 infection or an uninfected control (not recorded which). The donor label of this sample is uncertain. CDR3s include the opening cysteine and the closing phenylalanine or tryptophan.

CASEEGTGQGGIGYTF,TRBV6-1,TRBJ1-2
CASSLDRDSAMLF,TRBV11-2,TRBJ1-4
CASSPDAGNTIYF,TRBV7-3,TRBJ1-3
CASSLVSGQGSSAFF,TRBV7-2,TRBJ1-1
CASSPLQGANSPLHF,TRBV6-5,TRBJ1-6
CAITLDRGDEKLFF,TRBV10-3,TRBJ1-4
CASSLGRTRQETQYF,TRBV12-3/TRBV12-4,TRBJ2-5
CASSRVRGGFGNTGELFF,TRBV7-6,TRBJ2-2
CASSLDLGGGQETQYF,TRBV11-2,TRBJ2-5
CASSHDETGTRRETQYF,TRBV3-1,TRBJ2-5
CASSLGSGFYSGANVLTF,TRBV5-1,TRBJ2-6
CASSQAEGRSTEAFF,TRBV4-2,TRBJ1-1
CASSLGLYGYTF,TRBV5-6,TRBJ1-2
CASSEYTVPSNEQFF,TRBV6-1,TRBJ2-1
CASSTSTSGLELFF,TRBV19,TRBJ2-2
CASRRERDTGELFF,TRBV2,TRBJ2-2
CASSLAATTDYGYTF,TRBV7-2,TRBJ1-2
CASSETPNEKLFF,TRBV10-2,TRBJ1-4
CSARDIEGGYTF,TRBV29-1,TRBJ1-2
CASSLLRGPAQYF,TRBV28,TRBJ2-5
CASSSRVLRNTIYF,TRBV12-3/TRBV12-4,TRBJ1-3
CASSRSGPQDTQYF,TRBV7-8,TRBJ2-3
CASSPDRVWDTQYF,TRBV12-3/TRBV12-4,TRBJ2-3
CASSADKGLGQFF,TRBV5-6,TRBJ2-1
CASSFPPWFGTGLNSPLHF,TRBV7-9,TRBJ1-6
CASSRGGATDTQYF,TRBV5-1,TRBJ2-3
CASSPRDTEDGYTF,TRBV4-1,TRBJ1-2
CASSYDVNTEAFF,TRBV7-9,TRBJ1-1
CSVTHGTAGNTIYF,TRBV29-1,TRBJ1-3
CATQDRDWNQPQHF,TRBV15,TRBJ1-5
CATGGNQETQYF,TRBV7-6,TRBJ2-5
CASSGGQTYEKLFF,TRBV5-1,TRBJ1-4
CATSANPGLTDTQYF,TRBV24-1,TRBJ2-3
CSVVGNTGELFF,TRBV29-1,TRBJ2-2
CASSDMGQPDQPQHF,TRBV6-1,TRBJ1-5
CASSLSHETQYF,TRBV6-2/TRBV6-3,TRBJ2-5
CASSPQRRGGPHTQYF,TRBV7-8,TRBJ2-3
CASSQDTTNTGELFF,TRBV3-1,TRBJ2-2
CASSLGPQGYGTQYF,TRBV12-3/TRBV12-4,TRBJ2-3
CSARDPKQGADTQYF,TRBV20-1,TRBJ2-3
CASSLFSGTRGDEQFF,TRBV7-9,TRBJ2-1
CSVEWVNTEAFF,TRBV29-1,TRBJ1-1
CASRAAGVNSPLHF,TRBV7-6,TRBJ1-6
CASKSGGRTDTQYF,TRBV7-7,TRBJ2-3
CASRDTFNNEQFF,TRBV10-2,TRBJ2-1
CASSKTALNTGELFF,TRBV12-3/TRBV12-4,TRBJ2-2
CASSEDRLTGETQYF,TRBV10-1,TRBJ2-5